Shown below are 11 T cell receptor beta chains from a single sample sequenced in a study of T cells in Graves' hyperthyroidism and ophthalmopathy. Using RNA transcripts as the source, TCR beta CDR3 regions were amplified. First-round RT-PCR of the TCR CDR3 relied on the HTBI primer set. TCRdb passed the multiplex PCR reads through MiXCR, listing each CDR3 protein once. The table includes about 500,000 distinct CDR3 sequences, 15% to 20% detected once. The sequenced sample was blood. The origin of the receptors is a woman aged 18-29 years with Graves' ophthalmopathy.

This clonotype was detected ten times or more. The chain joins TRBV7-8 to TRBJ1-6, with D perhaps TRBD1 (5 bases). The CDR3 is made up of 14 amino acids. Trimming stripped 7 bases from V and 9 bases from J, with 16 bases between. From germline, CDR1 is SGHVS and CDR2 FQNEAQ. This chain's CDR3 is CASTGGTGISPLHF. The CDR3 nucleotides are TGTGCCAGCACCGGAGGGACGGGGATTTCACCCCTCCACTTT.

This clonotype has ten or more counts. The gene calls are TRBV7-2 and TRBJ1-1; 8 bases fit TRBD1. Germline V CDR1 and CDR2: SGHTA, FQGNSA. V trimming: 5 bases; J trimming: 0 bases; junction bases outside the gene matches: 5. The CDR3 extends over 15 amino acids. CDR3 DNA: TGTGCCAGCAGCCTAGACAGGGGTTTGAACACTGAAGCTTTCTTT. Its translation: CASSLDRGLNTEAFF.

This clonotype was observed many times. The DNA for the CDR3 is TGCAGTGCTAGAAATCAGGGGGCGGTCGAGCAGTACTTC. The encoded protein is CSARNQGAVEQYF. This chain uses TRBV20-1 with TRBJ2-7, with 8 positions matching TRBD1. J gave up 6 bases and V 2 bases, and 6 bases lay outside the gene matches. The CDR3 length is 13 residues. Germline CDR1 reads DFQATT; CDR2 reads SNEGSKA (reference sequence).

This clonotype was detected many times. V and J are TRBV30 and TRBJ1-3, with a tentative D call TRBD1 (6 bases). Germline CDR1 GTSNPN, CDR2 SVGIG (reference sequence). This CDR3 has 14 amino acids. With 1 base removed from V and 0 bases from J, the gap between germline ends came to 7 bases. As DNA, the CDR3 is TGTGCCTGGAGTGGGACAGCCTCTGGAAACACCATATATTTT. Residues: CAWSGTASGNTIYF.

This clonotype has ten or more counts. The rearrangement links TRBV6-2 or TRBV6-3 to TRBJ2-7; maybe TRBD2 (5 bases). This CDR3 is 17 amino acids long. Trimming took off 2 bases at V and 1 base at J, with 18 bases between the two ends. CDR1 and CDR2 (germline): MNHEY, SVGEGT. The CDR3 sequence is CASSYPRGAGSSYEQYF. The CDR3 nucleotides read TGTGCCAGCAGTTACCCCCGGGGAGCAGGTTCATCCTACGAGCAGTACTTC.

Here the CDR3 DNA reads TGTGCCACCCCAAGGGCAGGGCGGAGCTCTGGGGCCAACGTCCTGACTTTC. Translating gives CATPRAGRSSGANVLTF. The rearrangement joins TRBV19 to TRBJ2-6, with D perhaps TRBD1 (5 bases). Trimming cost V 10 bases and J 0 bases, with 19 bases left between them. The CDR3 has 17 residues. Germline values: CDR1 LNHDA, CDR2 SQIVND (reference sequence).

This clonotype came up many times. The chain is built from TRBV28 and TRBJ2-3; D not resolved. V gave up 7 bases and J gave up 2 bases, with 13 bases separating them. The CDR3 sequence is 14 residues long. The germline V gene has CDR1 MDHEN and CDR2 SYDVKM. CDR3 coding DNA: TGTGCCAGCACCCCTATGGTCCTCACAGATACGCAGTATTTT. This sequence encodes CASTPMVLTDTQYF.

This clonotype has at least ten counts. The chain links TRBV27 to TRBJ1-5, with D uncertain. Germline-derived CDR1 and CDR2 are MNHEY and SMNVEV (reference sequence). CDR3 size: 12 residues. The V gene lost 5 bases and the J gene lost 5 bases, with 7 bases spanning the gap. The CDR3 spells CASSTLHQPQHF. The DNA for the CDR3 is TGTGCCAGCAGTACGCTTCATCAGCCCCAGCATTTT.

In this sample, this clonotype turned up many times. It may be a read error: a sequence one base away is much more abundant. The chain combines TRBV28 with TRBJ1-1; TRBD1 might be the D (5 bases). Germline V gene sequence: CDR1 MDHEN, CDR2 SYDVKM. The CDR3 consists of 13 residues. V was trimmed by 6 bases and J by 3 bases, leaving 11 bases between them. CDR3 sequence (DNA): TGTGCCAGCAGCTTACAGGAATACACTGAAGCTTTCTTT. Translated, it gives CASSLQEYTEAFF.

This clonotype was seen a handful of times. The chain links TRBV6-1 to TRBJ1-1; no reliable D call. The CDR3 totals 11 residues. V was pared by 7 bases and J by 3 bases, with 6 bases between. Germline V lookup: CDR1 MNHNS, CDR2 SASEGT. The CDR3 DNA is TGTGCCAGCAACGAGTACACTGAAGCTTTCTTT. The encoded protein is CASNEYTEAFF.

In this sample, this clonotype turned up many times. V and J are TRBV11-2 and TRBJ1-1, with D maybe TRBD1 (6 bases). There are 15 residues in the CDR3. CDR1 and CDR2 from the germline V gene are SGHAT and FQNNGV. Trimming took 3 bases from V and 5 from J, leaving 16 bases between them. The CDR3 nucleotides read TGTGCCAGCAGCTTGAGCGAGGGGGGGCGGACTGAAGCTTTCTTT. As protein: CASSLSEGGRTEAFF.